This TCR beta chain was recorded in a study of CD8+ T cells in alopecia areata. Whole-study context: The percentage of affected scalp area served as the score of severity for treated patients. Study conclusions and caveats: During tofacitinib treatment, many expanded lesional clones remained in scalp and blood. Sequencing of scalp samples also includes resident alphabeta T cells from normal skin.

Reverse transcribed after extraction, RNA yielded cDNA as the sequencing template. Clones were read by immunoSEQ multiplex PCR, and TCRdb kept only the in-frame ones, dropping some. This sample has 200,000 to 250,000 clones, with roughly 66% found just once. About this clone itself: Its antigen is unknown.

CDR3 length: 13 residues. CDR1 SEHNR and CDR2 FQNEAQ come from the germline V gene (reference sequence). V lost 3 bases, J lost 8 bases, and 13 bases lay in between. The treatment here: oral pan-JAK inhibitor, 5-10 mg twice daily. V and J are TRBV7-9 and TRBJ1-1; no firm D call. This receptor was taken from a human donor with alopecia areata. Sequences were derived from CD4+ T cells sorted from blood, sampled at approximately week 42, from a patient treated with tofacitinib. This CDR3 is CASSFDTLTEAFF. Written as DNA, the CDR3 is TGTGCCAGCAGCTTCGACACATTAACAGAAGCTTTCTTT.